Detailed here is one T cell receptor beta chain. As yet, its antigen is unknown. The data derive from a study of a mutant IDH1 vaccine in newly diagnosed glioma. Using immunoSEQ multiplex PCR, the repertoire was profiled, and TCRdb retains in-frame clones only, with some absent. The data show about 85,000 clones, approximately 89% seen once. Time point indicated: week 47, end of study. Vaccination comprised doses that each held 300 ug of mutant IDH1 20-mer peptide, plus topical imiquimod. V shed 5 bases and J shed 3 bases, with 13 bases lying between them. Per germline, CDR1 LNHDA and CDR2 SQIVND (reference sequence). This CDR3 is built from 14 residues.

The rearrangement links TRBV19 to TRBJ1-1; D uncertain. This specimen consisted of PBMCs, obtained from a glioma patient whose treatment included an IDH1 peptide vaccine. The source is a woman in her forties or fifties with glioma. The CDR3 sequence is CASSVQGIHTEAFF. The DNA for the CDR3 is TGTGCCAGTAGTGTGCAAGGAATTCACACTGAAGCTTTCTTT. Supplemented by reference TRBV19 and TRBJ1-1, the full variable domain reads DGGITQSPKYLFRKEGQNVTLSCEQNLNHDAMYWYRQDPGQGLRLIYYSQIVNDFQKGDIAEGYSVSREKKESFPLTVTSAQKNPTAFYLCASSVQGIHTEAFFGQGTRLTVV.